This T cell receptor (beta chain) was sequenced in a study of T cells after yellow fever vaccination. Study results and limitations: The bulk population could contribute abundant contaminating clonotypes to FACS-sorted repertoires.

TCRdb called the 5' RACE reads again in MiXCR, with one record for every CDR3 protein. There are 400,000 to 650,000 distinct CDR3 sequences in the sample; 21% occur only once, and about 15% lies in the top ten. As concerns this clonotype: Its antigen remains unidentified.

Germline trimming cut 0 bases from V and 1 base from J; bases unmatched to any gene: 3. This CDR3 spans 15 amino acids. Germline loops: CDR1 SGDLS, CDR2 YYNGEE. V is TRBV9 and J is TRBJ2-5; 7 nucleotides agree with TRBD2. Sequencing used PBMCs, obtained around 3 weeks after the first yellow fever vaccination. The clonotype was recovered from a young man who received the YFV17D yellow fever vaccine. DNA for the CDR3: TGTGCCAGCAGCGTAGGCGGGGGATTCCAAGAGACCCAGTACTTC. It translates to CASSVGGGFQETQYF.